These 21 T cell receptor beta chains were all obtained from the same sample, sequenced in a study of Graves' ophthalmopathy and Graves' hyperthyroidism. Amplifying from RNA transcripts, the study obtained TCR beta CDR3 regions. HTBI-primed first-round RT-PCR preceded second-round multiplex PCR. TCRdb re-derived calls from the multiplex PCR reads in MiXCR, one entry per CDR3 protein. The table records over a million distinct CDR3 sequences, less than 45% of them present only once. Input material: peripheral blood or thyroid tissue (not recorded which). The receptors stem from an adult man with Graves' hyperthyroidism.

V and J are TRBV12-3 or TRBV12-4 and TRBJ2-7, with 7 positions matching TRBD1. CDR3 size: 15 residues. The V segment lost 5 bases and the J segment 7 bases; nucleotides outside the gene matches: 14. DNA of the CDR3: TGTGCCAGCAGTCCCGCCGCGACAGGGACGGGGGAGCAGTACTTC. Its translation: CASSPAATGTGEQYF.

A word on this clonotype: With a much larger clone just one base away, this may be a read error. This sequence joins TRBV12-3 or TRBV12-4 and TRBJ2-7; tentative D call: TRBD1 (5 bases). Trimming took off 5 bases at V and 3 bases at J, with 11 bases between the two ends. The CDR3 totals 13 residues. CDR3 sequence (DNA): TGTGCCAGCAGTCCAGCAGGGTACTACGAGCAGTACTTC. Translated, it gives CASSPAGYYEQYF.

As to this clonotype: An end of the junction does not agree with germline; a read error may underlie this. The rearrangement uses TRBV10-3 and TRBJ2-5, with D possibly TRBD1 on 5 matching bases. Per the germline V gene, CDR1 is ENHRY and CDR2 is SYGVKD. This CDR3 has 16 residues. The CDR3 DNA sequence: TGTGCCAGCAGTTACCCCTATGGGGCAACGATTGAGACCCAGTACTTC. Its translation: CASSYPYGATIETQYF.

This clonotype has a handful of counts. V is TRBV7-8 and J is TRBJ2-7; 10 positions agree with TRBD2. CDR3 length: 15 residues. Losses at the gene ends were 6 bases for V and 2 bases for J; bases not matched to a gene: 7. Germline CDR1 reads SGHVS; CDR2 reads FQNEAQ. The CDR3 loop reads CASSDGGLATYEQYF. The CDR3 DNA is TGTGCCAGCAGTGACGGGGGACTAGCGACCTACGAGCAGTACTTC.

The chain links TRBV7-9 to TRBJ2-7; D is tentatively TRBD1 or TRBD2 (5 bases each). This CDR3 comprises 15 residues. V lost 6 bases to trimming and J lost 0 bases, with 15 bases between them. Germline loops: CDR1 SEHNR, CDR2 FQNEAQ (reference sequence). The CDR3 protein is CASSYRDPGSYEQYF. The CDR3 DNA follows: TGTGCCAGCAGTTATAGGGACCCAGGCTCCTACGAGCAGTACTTC.

This clonotype occurred many times. The chain is built from TRBV29-1 and TRBJ2-7; D not certain. The CDR3 length is 12 residues. The germline gives CDR1 SQVTM, CDR2 ANQGSEA. V gave up 5 bases and J gave up 4 bases, with 12 bases separating them. CDR3 DNA sequence: TGCAGCGTTTTCGGGTTGGGGTACGAGCAGTACTTC. This gives the protein CSVFGLGYEQYF.

This clonotype occurred many times. The V gene is TRBV7-3, the J gene TRBJ2-2; D is undetermined. The germline V and J ends were trimmed by 4 bases and 0 bases, with 18 bases remaining between them. Per the germline V gene, CDR1 is SGHTA and CDR2 is FQGTGA. The CDR3 is made up of 18 amino acids. This chain's CDR3 is CASSSGPADLANTGELFF. CDR3 DNA: TGTGCCAGCAGCTCTGGACCGGCGGACCTGGCGAACACCGGGGAGCTGTTTTTT.

This clonotype appeared a few times. The chain has TRBV7-2 and TRBJ2-7; TRBD2 agrees at 8 bases. The CDR3 totals 15 residues. J was trimmed by 5 bases and V by 5 bases; bases with no gene match: 11. Germline CDR1 reads SGHTA; CDR2 reads FQGNSA. DNA for the CDR3: TGTGCCAGCAGCCCCCGGGGTAGCGGGAACCACGAGCAGTACTTC. Its protein product is CASSPRGSGNHEQYF.

Many counts were recorded for this clonotype. V usage is TRBV20-1 and J usage is TRBJ1-6, with a tentative D call TRBD1 (5 bases). Trimming took 2 bases from V and 6 from J, leaving 11 bases between them. Looked up from germline, CDR1 is DFQATT and CDR2 is SNEGSKA (reference sequence). This CDR3 comprises 14 residues. CDR3 residues: CSARRDSSNSPLHF. Here the CDR3 DNA reads TGCAGTGCTAGACGCGACAGTAGTAATTCACCCCTCCACTTT.

This clonotype has just a few counts. The genes are TRBV7-6 and TRBJ2-2, with a tentative D call TRBD1 (7 bases). V was cut by 9 bases and J by 4 bases, with 12 bases left in between. CDR1 SGHVS and CDR2 FNYEAQ come from the germline V gene. The CDR3 has 13 residues. CDR3 sequence reads: CASAGQLTGELFF. CDR3 sequence (DNA): TGTGCCAGTGCGGGACAGCTCACCGGGGAGCTGTTTTTT.

The CDR3 loop is CATSLAGRSSYEQYF. For the CDR3, the DNA is TGTGCCACTTCCTTAGCGGGAAGGAGCTCCTACGAGCAGTACTTC. The chain has TRBV19 and TRBJ2-7; TRBD2 matches 8 bases. The CDR3 totals 15 residues. J gave up 0 bases and V 10 bases, and 11 bases lay outside the gene matches. The germline gives CDR1 LNHDA, CDR2 SQIVND (reference sequence). Filled out from reference TRBV19 and TRBJ2-7, the complete variable domain reads DGGITQSPKYLFRKEGQNVTLSCEQNLNHDAMYWYRQDPGQGLRLIYYSQIVNDFQKGDIAEGYSVSREKKESFPLTVTSAQKNPTAFYLCATSLAGRSSYEQYFGPGTRLTVT.

The chain links TRBV5-8 to TRBJ2-2; D perhaps matches TRBD2 (5 bases). The CDR3 extends over 16 amino acids. Germline V gives CDR1 SGHTS, CDR2 YDEGEE. V lost 5 bases and J 0 bases, leaving 14 bases between the germline ends. The CDR3 loop reads CASRFPGFANTGELFF. The DNA of the CDR3 is TGTGCCAGCAGGTTCCCGGGGTTCGCGAACACCGGGGAGCTGTTTTTT. The complete variable domain, with remaining parts taken from reference TRBV5-8 and TRBJ2-2, reads EAGVTQSPTHLIKTRGQQATLRCSPISGHTSVYWYQQALGLGLQFLLWYDEGEERNRGNFPPRFSGRQFPNYSSELNVNALELEDSALYLCASRFPGFANTGELFFGEGSRLTVL.

The chain joins TRBV7-3 to TRBJ1-1, with 8 bases aligning to TRBD1. Looked up from germline, CDR1 is SGHTA and CDR2 is FQGTGA. The trim removed 6 bases at V and 3 bases at J, leaving 6 bases unmatched. This CDR3 spans 14 amino acids. The CDR3 loop reads CASRQGTGDTEAFF. The CDR3 DNA is TGTGCCAGCAGACAGGGGACAGGCGACACTGAAGCTTTCTTT. Full variable domain (outside the CDR3, taken from reference TRBV7-3 and TRBJ1-1): GAGVSQTPSNKVTEKGKYVELRCDPISGHTALYWYRQSLGQGPEFLIYFQGTGAADDSGLPNDRFFAVRPEGSVSTLKIQRTERGDSAVYLCASRQGTGDTEAFFGQGTRLTVV.

The chain employs TRBV9 and TRBJ2-2; a possible D gene is TRBD1 (5 bases). Trimming left V 1 base short and J 1 base short, with 8 bases between. Looked up from germline, CDR1 is SGDLS and CDR2 is YYNGEE. The CDR3 totals 15 residues. The DNA for the CDR3 is TGTGCCAGCAGCGTACGACAGATGAACACCGGGGAGCTGTTTTTT. Translated: CASSVRQMNTGELFF. Full variable domain (outside the CDR3, taken from reference TRBV9 and TRBJ2-2): DSGVTQTPKHLITATGQRVTLRCSPRSGDLSVYWYQQSLDQGLQFLIQYYNGEERAKGNILERFSAQQFPDLHSELNLSSLELGDSALYFCASSVRQMNTGELFFGEGSRLTVL.

V usage is TRBV13 and J usage is TRBJ2-5; tentatively, D is TRBD1 (5 bases). This CDR3 comprises 18 residues. Trimming took off 1 base at V and 0 bases at J, with 18 bases between the two ends. The germline V gene encodes CDR1 PRHDT and CDR2 FYEKMQ (reference sequence). The CDR3 spells CASSLVRSSGAYQETQYF. The CDR3 DNA is TGTGCCAGCAGCTTAGTCAGGAGCTCTGGGGCCTACCAAGAGACCCAGTACTTC.

This clonotype showed up just a few times. This rearrangement joins TRBV20-1 to TRBJ2-7; 7 bases are a match to TRBD2. V gave up 7 bases and J gave up 9 bases; unmatched junction bases: 12. The CDR3 spans 12 residues. Germline CDR1 and CDR2: DFQATT and SNEGSKA (reference sequence). The CDR3, as DNA: TGCAGTGGGGGGGGAAGTATGTTAGGGCAGTACTTC. Protein product: CSGGGSMLGQYF.

As for this clonotype: Since no conserved phenylalanine or tryptophan closes the CDR3, a read error is the likely cause. CDR3 loop: CASNRGRYYEQYL. The CDR3 DNA reads as TGTGCCAGCAACAGGGGGCGTTACTACGAGCAGTACCTC. The J gene is TRBJ2-7, the V gene TRBV10-3, with 9 positions matching TRBD1. J gave up 3 bases and V 10 bases, and 7 bases lay outside the gene matches. The V gene's germline CDR1 is ENHRY and CDR2 SYGVKD. This CDR3 has 13 amino acids.

This clonotype was counted at least ten times. The V gene is TRBV6-5, the J gene TRBJ1-4; 7 bases match TRBD1. Germline CDR1 reads MNHEY; CDR2 reads SVGAGI. Trimming cost V 6 bases and J 15 bases; bases outside gene matches: 7. This CDR3 comprises 11 residues. The CDR3 DNA sequence: TGTGCCAGCAGGCCTGTACAGGGGTTGTTTTTT. Protein product: CASRPVQGLFF.

The rearrangement uses TRBV28 and TRBJ1-5; D uncertain. Trimming removed 1 base from V and 5 bases from J, with 12 bases in between. Germline-derived CDR1 and CDR2 are MDHEN and SYDVKM. The length of the CDR3 is 15 residues. CDR3 sequence: CASSLSPHTHQPQHF. The CDR3 nucleotides read TGTGCCAGCAGTTTATCCCCGCACACTCATCAGCCCCAGCATTTT. Full variable domain (outside the CDR3, taken from reference TRBV28 and TRBJ1-5): DVKVTQSSRYLVKRTGEKVFLECVQDMDHENMFWYRQDPGLGLRLIYFSYDVKMKEKGDIPEGYSVSREKKERFSLILESASTNQTSMYLCASSLSPHTHQPQHFGDGTRLSIL.

This clonotype was seen more than once but under ten times. This chain uses TRBV5-5 with TRBJ2-7, with TRBD1 identical over 10 bases. The V gene's germline CDR1 is SGHKS and CDR2 YYEKEE (reference sequence). Trimming removed 3 bases from V and 2 bases from J; junction bases left unmatched: 8. The CDR3 contains 16 residues. The CDR3 spells CASSWGGTGDTYEQYF. The CDR3 DNA sequence: TGTGCCAGCAGCTGGGGTGGGACAGGGGATACCTACGAGCAGTACTTC.

In its sample, this clonotype was seen a few times. This chain joins TRBV5-5 and TRBJ2-5, with TRBD1 matching over 7 bases. Germline-derived CDR1 and CDR2 are SGHKS and YYEKEE (reference sequence). Unmatched junction bases numbered 8, after V lost 4 bases and J lost 2 bases. The CDR3 is 15 amino acids. DNA of the CDR3: TGTGCCAGCAGCGTTGAGCCAGGGGGTCAAGAGACCCAGTACTTC. The encoded protein is CASSVEPGGQETQYF.